These 19 T cell receptor beta chains originate from one sample sequenced in a study of blood T cell repertoires in COVID-19 (dated by TCRdb to 2020 to 2022). Library preparation employed the immunoSEQ multiplex PCR assay. The clones in this table, taken by TCRdb from immuneACCESS, are in-frame only. Not every clone is retained; where verified, under half of the shortfall comes from an unresolved V gene, and the cause of the rest is unknown. This sample is represented by 150,000 or so clones; approximately 82% of them were singletons. The ten largest clonotypes hold nearly 15% of the sample. The sequencing sample was made of peripheral blood. These receptors were collected from a human donor with acute or convalescent COVID-19. The donor label of this sample is uncertain.

The chain recombines TRBV7-9 with TRBJ1-4, with a tentative D call TRBD1 (5 bases). Germline CDR1 reads SEHNR; CDR2 reads FQNEAQ (reference sequence). Trimming took off 0 bases at V and 0 bases at J, with 8 bases between the two ends. The CDR3 extends over 16 amino acids. CDR3 DNA sequence: TGTGCCAGCAGCTTAGCCTCAGGGACAACTAATGAAAAACTGTTTTTT. Its translation: CASSLASGTTNEKLFF.

The rearrangement uses TRBV19 and TRBJ1-5; TRBD1 is a possible D gene (5 bases). CDR3 length equals 15 residues. Trimming took off 6 bases at V and 4 bases at J, with 16 bases between the two ends. Germline V gene data show CDR1 as LNHDA and CDR2 as SQIVND (reference sequence). CDR3 nucleotide sequence: TGTGCCAGTAGGGGGGAGGGGTTGAGAAATCAGCCCCAGCATTTT. Protein: CASRGEGLRNQPQHF.

The chain combines TRBV6-5 with TRBJ1-5, with 7 bases that match TRBD1. J lost 6 bases, V lost 0 bases, and 5 bases had no gene match. CDR1 MNHEY and CDR2 SVGAGI come from the germline V gene. CDR3 length equals 15 residues. CDR3 residues: CASSYSRTGVQPQHF. For the CDR3, the DNA is TGTGCCAGCAGTTACTCGAGAACAGGGGTTCAGCCCCAGCATTTT.

V gene TRBV30 combines with J gene TRBJ1-5; D unresolved. V was clipped by 0 bases and J by 4 bases, with 4 bases between them. The CDR3 has 12 residues. Germline V gene data show CDR1 as GTSNPN and CDR2 as SVGIG (reference sequence). This chain's CDR3 is CAWSVYNQPQHF. Here the CDR3 DNA reads TGTGCCTGGAGTGTATATAATCAGCCCCAGCATTTT.

The chain carries TRBV11-2 and TRBJ1-2; TRBD1 agrees at 12 bases. This CDR3 comprises 18 residues. Germline-derived CDR1 and CDR2 are SGHAT and FQNNGV. After removal of 1 base from V and 4 bases from J, the junction contained 10 bases not matched to a gene. The CDR3 loop reads CASSLGWGQGASSYGYTF. The CDR3 DNA is TGTGCCAGCAGCTTAGGGTGGGGACAGGGGGCGTCATCCTATGGCTACACCTTC.

This clone was seen once. The gene calls are TRBV19 and TRBJ2-3; 14 nucleotides agree with TRBD2. There are 18 residues in the CDR3. Unmatched junction bases numbered 8, after V lost 3 bases and J lost 3 bases. CDR1 and CDR2 from the germline V gene are LNHDA and SQIVND (reference sequence). CDR3 amino acids: CASSIQLRLAGGTDTQYF. The CDR3 DNA reads as TGTGCCAGTAGTATTCAGTTACGACTAGCGGGGGGGACAGATACGCAGTATTTT.

The chain links TRBV6-1 to TRBJ1-1; 8 nucleotides match TRBD1. CDR3 length: 16 residues. Germline CDR1 and CDR2: MNHNS and SASEGT. J was trimmed by 0 bases and V by 4 bases; bases with no gene match: 7. CDR3 in amino acids: CASSARWDRMNTEAFF. The CDR3 nucleotides read TGTGCCAGCAGTGCCCGATGGGACAGGATGAACACTGAAGCTTTCTTT.

The V and J genes are TRBV5-1 and TRBJ2-6; TRBD1 is a possible D gene (6 bases). The V end was cut by 4 bases, the J end by 3 bases, with 17 bases between. Germline V gene data show CDR1 as SGHRS and CDR2 as YFSETQ. The CDR3 has 17 residues. CDR3 DNA: TGCGCCAGCAGCCCGCCAACAGGGTCTGGTGGGGCCAACGTCCTGACTTTC. It encodes CASSPPTGSGGANVLTF.

The gene calls are TRBV9 and TRBJ2-1, with 9 bases aligning to TRBD1. Germline V gene data show CDR1 as SGDLS and CDR2 as YYNGEE. The CDR3 spans 15 residues. V was pared by 4 bases and J by 3 bases, with 5 bases of the junction left unmatched. The CDR3 DNA follows: TGTGCCAGCAGCCCTGACAGGGGGTTCTACAATGAGCAGTTCTTC. Residues: CASSPDRGFYNEQFF. Full variable domain (missing parts from reference TRBV9 and TRBJ2-1): DSGVTQTPKHLITATGQRVTLRCSPRSGDLSVYWYQQSLDQGLQFLIQYYNGEERAKGNILERFSAQQFPDLHSELNLSSLELGDSALYFCASSPDRGFYNEQFFGPGTRLTVL.

The rearrangement links TRBV15 to TRBJ1-1; D gene ambiguous. Germline CDR1 is LNHNV and CDR2 is YYDKDF (reference sequence). This CDR3 has 14 residues. The V and J ends lost 0 bases and 5 bases respectively, with 10 bases between them. CDR3 sequence (DNA): TGTGCCACCAGCAGAGATCTGGTAGCGACTGAAGCTTTCTTT. This translates into CATSRDLVATEAFF.

The chain links TRBV21-1 to TRBJ2-3; the table's TRBD2 call for D was not verified on the DNA. TRBV21-1 represents a pseudogene. The CDR3 totals 16 residues. Here the CDR3 reads CASSNSSGGVTDTQYF. CDR3 coding DNA: TGTGCCAGCAGCAACAGTAGCGGGGGGGTCACAGATACGCAGTATTTT.

This clone was seen a single time. A much larger clone is a single base away; this may be a read error. The chain couples TRBV5-1 to TRBJ2-3; 11 bases match TRBD1. The CDR3 is made up of 14 amino acids. Trimming cost V 3 bases and J 4 bases; bases outside gene matches: 1. CDR1 is SGHRS and CDR2 is YFSETQ in the germline V gene. The CDR3 region has the DNA TGCGCCAGCAGCTGGGGACAGGGGGCAGATACGCAGTATTTT. Protein sequence: CASSWGQGADTQYF.

This clone occurred a few times. The chain is built from TRBV3-1 (or the pseudogene TRBV3-2) and TRBJ2-5; D unclear. The CDR3 consists of 15 residues. The germline V gene has CDR1 LGHDT and CDR2 YNNKEL (reference sequence). V dropped 9 bases and J dropped 1 base, with 18 bases sitting between them. DNA of the CDR3: TGTGCCAGTCGCTCCGGTCTTACTTTCCAAGAGACCCAGTACTTC. It encodes CASRSGLTFQETQYF.

The J gene is TRBJ1-6, the V gene TRBV27; 9 bases agree with TRBD1. The CDR3 is 16 residues long. Germline CDR1 is MNHEY and CDR2 is SMNVEV (reference sequence). Trimming took 3 bases from V and 10 from J; bases not matched to a gene: 10. CDR3 sequence: CASSFLLQGAGSPLHF. The CDR3 DNA reads as TGTGCCAGCAGTTTCCTCCTACAGGGGGCTGGATCACCCCTCCACTTT.

The sample holds many counts of this clone. This rearrangement joins TRBV19 to TRBJ1-3, with a possible D match to TRBD1 (6 bases). This CDR3 has 16 amino acids. Germline CDR1 reads LNHDA; CDR2 reads SQIVND (reference sequence). Trimming pared 5 bases from V and 2 bases from J, leaving 16 bases between. The CDR3 sequence: CASSYGSRQAGNTIYF. The CDR3 region has the DNA TGTGCCAGTAGTTACGGTTCCCGACAGGCTGGAAACACCATATATTTT. Based on the CDR3 plus reference TRBV19 and TRBJ1-3, the full variable domain is DGGITQSPKYLFRKEGQNVTLSCEQNLNHDAMYWYRQDPGQGLRLIYYSQIVNDFQKGDIAEGYSVSREKKESFPLTVTSAQKNPTAFYLCASSYGSRQAGNTIYFGEGSWLTVV.

This clone showed up just once. A junction end diverges from the germline sequence, so it may reflect a read error. CDR3 amino acids: CASSEARGDLVF. The CDR3 DNA sequence: TGTGCCAGCAGTGAAGCGCGGGGAGATCTAGTCTTC. This sequence joins TRBV2 and TRBJ1-2; D remains unclear. Germline CDR1 and CDR2: SNHLY and FYNNEI. This CDR3 is built from 12 residues.

With regard to this clone: This specimen includes other DNA sequences encoding the same CDR3. The chain employs TRBV5-1 and TRBJ1-1; D is unclear. Germline lookup yields CDR1 SGHRS and CDR2 YFSETQ. Trimming left V 2 bases short and J 0 bases short, with 8 bases between. This CDR3 is built from 14 residues. CDR3 DNA: TGCGCCAGCAGCTTAGCGTCGGTGAACACTGAAGCTTTCTTT. Its translation: CASSLASVNTEAFF.

The chain couples TRBV9 to TRBJ2-7, with 8 bases lining up with TRBD2. V shed 3 bases, J shed 3 bases, and the junction held 8 bases outside the gene matches. Per the germline V gene, CDR1 is SGDLS and CDR2 is YYNGEE. The CDR3 runs to 15 residues. This chain's CDR3 is CASSEAPGLVYEQYF. CDR3 DNA sequence: TGTGCCAGCAGCGAAGCCCCGGGACTAGTCTACGAGCAGTACTTC.

This clone was observed many times. J is TRBJ2-7 and V is TRBV29-1; 8 positions agree with TRBD1. This CDR3 comprises 11 residues. Germline CDR1 is SQVTM and CDR2 is ANQGSEA. V was clipped by 6 bases and J by 6 bases; unmatched bases: 4. The CDR3 coding sequence is TGCAGCGTCGGGACAGGTGGCGAGCAGTACTTC. Its translation: CSVGTGGEQYF.